This entry concerns a single T cell receptor beta chain. This entry comes from a study of blood T cell repertoires in COVID-19. Across the whole study: Nucleic acid was either cDNA or gDNA, and it came from T cells, B-cell-depleted T cells, or PBMCs.

The CDR3 is 13 amino acids. V dropped 3 bases and J dropped 2 bases, with 5 bases sitting between them. Using immunoSEQ multiplex PCR, the repertoire was profiled, and TCRdb retains in-frame clones only, with some absent. The sample shows under 400,000 clones, more than 70% of them seen only once. Adults between roughly 18 and 95 years of age took part from 20 to 25 US areas. The study assigned cohorts using participant-reported clinical history. It was within 2 weeks before study entry that exposed participants met a COVID-19 case. The sequence came from a woman in her twenties or thirties who had been exposed to COVID-19. The sample comprised PBMCs or T cells enriched from blood (not recorded which). The rearrangement joins TRBV12-3 or TRBV12-4 to TRBJ2-4, with D uncertain. The CDR3 loop reads CASSFSTKNIQYF. Written as DNA, the CDR3 is TGTGCCAGCAGTTTTTCCACCAAAAACATTCAGTACTTC.